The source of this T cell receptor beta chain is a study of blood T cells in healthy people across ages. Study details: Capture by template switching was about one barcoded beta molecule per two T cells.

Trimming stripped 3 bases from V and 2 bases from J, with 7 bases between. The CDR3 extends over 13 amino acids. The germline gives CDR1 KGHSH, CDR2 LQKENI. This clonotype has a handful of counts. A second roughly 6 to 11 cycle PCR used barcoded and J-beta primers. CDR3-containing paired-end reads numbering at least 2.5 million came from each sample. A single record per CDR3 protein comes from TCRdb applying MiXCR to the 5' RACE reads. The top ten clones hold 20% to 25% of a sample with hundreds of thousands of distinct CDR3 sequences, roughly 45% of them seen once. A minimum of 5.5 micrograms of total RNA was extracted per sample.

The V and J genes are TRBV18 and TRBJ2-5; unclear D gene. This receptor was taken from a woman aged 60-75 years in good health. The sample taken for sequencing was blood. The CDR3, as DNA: TGTGCCAGCTCACCTGTACAGCAAGAGACCCAGTACTTC. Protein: CASSPVQQETQYF.